What follows describes a single TCR beta chain. Its antigen is unidentified. The sample belongs to a study of cytomegalovirus exposure and HLA in healthy donors. Study-level findings and limits: Among CMV-associated TCR beta chains, most appeared HLA-restricted in a later analysis.

The PCR contained 60 Vbeta and 13 Jbeta primers. Sequenced by immunoSEQ multiplex PCR; TCRdb stores in-frame clones only, minus some. This repertoire shows fewer than 250,000 clones, approximately 79% found once; its top ten account for approximately 0.22%. Sampled while nominally healthy, donors likely had unrecorded immune exposures. CDR3 length: 16 residues. Germline V gene sequence: CDR1 ENHRY, CDR2 SYGVKD. V lost 3 bases and J 0 bases, leaving 13 bases between the germline ends. The sample was PBMCs. This sequence was found in a girl aged 2-15 years in good health and CMV-seronegative. The genes are TRBV10-3 and TRBJ2-3, with D maybe TRBD2 (6 bases). The DNA for the CDR3 is TGTGCCATCAGTGAAGTAGCGGTTACTAGCACAGATACGCAGTATTTT. Residues: CAISEVAVTSTDTQYF.